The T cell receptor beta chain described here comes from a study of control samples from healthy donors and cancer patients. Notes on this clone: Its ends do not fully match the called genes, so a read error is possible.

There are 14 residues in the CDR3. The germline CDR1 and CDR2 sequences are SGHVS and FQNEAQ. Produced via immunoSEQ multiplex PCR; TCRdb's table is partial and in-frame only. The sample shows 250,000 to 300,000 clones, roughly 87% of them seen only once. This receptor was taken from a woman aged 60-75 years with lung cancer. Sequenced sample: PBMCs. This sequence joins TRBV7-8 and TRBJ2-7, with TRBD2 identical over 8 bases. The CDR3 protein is CASSLAGTTYEQYF. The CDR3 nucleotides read TGTGCCAGCAGTTTAGCGGGGACCACCTACGAGCAGTACTTC.